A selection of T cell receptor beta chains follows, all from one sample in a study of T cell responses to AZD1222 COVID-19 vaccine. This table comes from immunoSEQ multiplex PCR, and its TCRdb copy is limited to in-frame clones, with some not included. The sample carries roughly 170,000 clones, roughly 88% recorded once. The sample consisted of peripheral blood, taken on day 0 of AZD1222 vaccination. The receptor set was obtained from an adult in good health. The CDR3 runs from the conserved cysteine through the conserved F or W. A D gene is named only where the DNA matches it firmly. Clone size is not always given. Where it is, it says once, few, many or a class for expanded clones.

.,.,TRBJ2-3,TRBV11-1,TGTGCCAGCAGCTTAGCCGTAGCGCCACGGGGGAATACGCAGTATTTT,CASSLAVAPRGNTQYF
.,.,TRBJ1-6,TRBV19,TGTGCCAGTAAGGAAGGGTTTGGGTCACCCCTCCACTTT,CASKEGFGSPLHF
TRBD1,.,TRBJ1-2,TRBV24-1,TGTGCCACCAGTGATGGTCCGGGACAGGGGGCGCGTGGCTACACCTTC,CATSDGPGQGARGYTF
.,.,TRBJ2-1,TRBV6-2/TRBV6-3,TGTGCCAGCAGCTCCTGGAGTAATGAGCAGTTCTTC,CASSSWSNEQFF
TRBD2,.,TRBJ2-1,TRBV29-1,TGCAGCGTGACAGGGAGCGGGAGGAATGAGCAGTTCTTC,CSVTGSGRNEQFF
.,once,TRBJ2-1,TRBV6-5,TGTGCCAGCGGCCTCGGACGGGGGGCGGACAATGAGCAGTTCTTC,CASGLGRGADNEQFF
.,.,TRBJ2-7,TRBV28,TGTGCCAGCAGCCAGGGGCCCAACCCCTACGAGCAGTACTTC,CASSQGPNPYEQYF
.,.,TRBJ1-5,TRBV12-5,TGTGCTAGTGGCCAGGGGCTTGGGCCCCAGCATTTT,CASGQGLGPQHF
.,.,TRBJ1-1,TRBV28,TGTGCCAGCAGTTCCGGGGGAGTCCCGAACACTGAAGCTTTCTTT,CASSSGGVPNTEAFF
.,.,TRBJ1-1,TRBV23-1,TGCGCCAGCAGTCAACTCGGGACCGTAGGGAATGAAGCTTTCTTT,CASSQLGTVGNEAFF
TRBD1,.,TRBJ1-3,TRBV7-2,TGTGCCAGCAGCTTCAGGGGGTTTTCTGGAAACACCATATATTTT,CASSFRGFSGNTIYF
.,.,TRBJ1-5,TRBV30,TGTGCCTATAGTTCAGGGGCGTTCGATCAGCCCCAGCATTTT,CAYSSGAFDQPQHF
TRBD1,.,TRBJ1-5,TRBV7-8,TGTGCCAGCAGCCATAGGGACAGGGCGGATAATCAGCCCCAGCATTTT,CASSHRDRADNQPQHF
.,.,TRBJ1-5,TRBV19,TGTGCCAGTCGGGTCCTTAATAGCAATCAGCCCCAGCATTTT,CASRVLNSNQPQHF
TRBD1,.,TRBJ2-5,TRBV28,TGTGCCAGCAGTCCCGCAGGGGGAGAGACCCAGTACTTC,CASSPAGGETQYF
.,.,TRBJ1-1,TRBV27,TGTGCCAGCAGCAAAGGGGGGACTGAAGCTTTCTTT,CASSKGGTEAFF